The 27 T cell receptor beta chains below were found in one sample sequenced in a study of T cell repertoires in cytomegalovirus infection. One entry per CDR3 protein, called by TCRdb with MiXCR from the reads. The sample has some 220,000 distinct CDR3 sequences; around 6.2% are singletons. Sequences were obtained from PBMCs. The receptors come from a human donor in good health (CMV status not recorded). Some clones in this sample may be carry-over from other donors' samples.

This clonotype was counted at least ten times. Here the CDR3 DNA reads TGCGCCAGCAGCTTGGGCGGGGTCGGAACCGGGGAGCTGTTTTTT. Translated: CASSLGGVGTGELFF. The V gene is TRBV5-1, the J gene TRBJ2-2; tentatively, D is TRBD2 (6 bases). Deletions cut 0 bases from V and 5 bases from J, with 11 bases between. Per germline, CDR1 SGHRS and CDR2 YFSETQ. This CDR3 has 15 amino acids.

In its sample, this clonotype was seen many times. V usage is TRBV7-2 and J usage is TRBJ2-7, with D unresolved. V was cut by 5 bases and J by 3 bases, with 11 bases left in between. Per germline, CDR1 SGHTA and CDR2 FQGNSA. The CDR3 has 13 residues. The CDR3 protein is CASSTDPFYEQYF. The CDR3 DNA sequence: TGTGCCAGCAGCACGGACCCCTTCTACGAGCAGTACTTC.

Worth noting for this clonotype: This is likely a read error, given that the CDR3 carries no conserved phenylalanine or tryptophan at its end. The chain links TRBV7-2 to TRBJ1-1; D uncertain. This CDR3 has 13 residues. Germline V gene sequence: CDR1 SGHTA, CDR2 FQGNSA. The CDR3 protein is CANSSPWNTEAFI. CDR3 sequence (DNA): TGTGCCAACAGCTCCCCTTGGAACACTGAAGCTTTCATT.

In this sample, this clonotype turned up many times. This chain links TRBV7-8 with TRBJ2-4; 7 bases map to TRBD2. The CDR3 sequence is 17 residues long. The J segment lost 1 base and the V segment lost 1 base, leaving 7 bases of the junction unmatched. Germline lookup yields CDR1 SGHVS and CDR2 FQNEAQ. The CDR3 protein is CASSLVRLAGAKNIQYF. The CDR3 DNA sequence: TGTGCCAGCAGCTTAGTCCGACTAGCTGGGGCCAAAAACATTCAGTACTTC.

In this sample, this clonotype turned up many times. The chain links TRBV14 to TRBJ2-2; no reliable D call. V was cut by 4 bases and J by 6 bases, with 6 bases left in between. Germline V gives CDR1 SGHDN, CDR2 FVKESK. This CDR3 is built from 12 residues. The CDR3 nucleotides read TGTGCCAGCAGCCCGGGTGCCGGGGAGCTGTTTTTT. Translating gives CASSPGAGELFF.

This clonotype was detected ten times or more. The rearrangement joins TRBV29-1 to TRBJ2-7; 9 nucleotides match TRBD1. The CDR3 runs to 15 residues. V was clipped by 1 base and J by 5 bases; unmatched bases: 9. Per the germline V gene, CDR1 is SQVTM and CDR2 is ANQGSEA. Written as DNA, the CDR3 is TGCAGCGTTGAAGTTGGGCACAGGGGGCGAGACGAGCAGTACTTC. This encodes CSVEVGHRGRDEQYF.

A note on this clonotype: The junction does not match germline at one end; this may be a read error. CDR3 sequence: CTSSLGISGGADTRYF. Written as DNA, the CDR3 is TGTACCAGCAGCTTAGGGATTAGCGGGGGGGCGGATACGCGGTATTTT. This rearrangement joins TRBV7-2 to TRBJ2-3, with TRBD2 matching over 11 bases. This CDR3 spans 16 amino acids. Germline V CDR1 and CDR2: SGHTA, FQGNSA.

This clonotype has ten or more counts. V gene TRBV7-2 combines with J gene TRBJ2-5; TRBD2 matches at 8 bases. V lost 5 bases to trimming and J lost 5 bases; unmatched junction nucleotides: 7. The CDR3 extends over 14 amino acids. Per the germline V gene, CDR1 is SGHTA and CDR2 is FQGNSA. CDR3 DNA sequence: TGTGCCAGCAGCATTTACGGGACTAGTGAGACCCAGTACTTC. It translates to CASSIYGTSETQYF.

This clonotype was found many times. The V gene is TRBV6-5, the J gene TRBJ2-7, with D tentatively TRBD2 (7 bases). Trimming removed 6 bases from V and 5 bases from J, with 17 bases in between. Germline V gene lookup returns CDR1 MNHEY and CDR2 SVGAGI. This CDR3 has 14 amino acids. The chain's CDR3 is CASRGGGLRNEQYF. CDR3 DNA: TGTGCCAGCAGGGGGGGGGGGCTAAGGAACGAGCAGTACTTC.

A few counts support this clonotype. The gene calls are TRBV7-2 and TRBJ2-4; 7 nucleotides match TRBD1. The trim removed 6 bases at V and 4 bases at J, leaving 6 bases unmatched. This CDR3 has 14 residues. Germline-derived CDR1 and CDR2 are SGHTA and FQGNSA. CDR3 region: CASRAQGQKNIQYF. DNA of the CDR3: TGTGCCAGCAGAGCCCAGGGACAGAAAAACATTCAGTACTTC.

This sequence joins TRBV29-1 and TRBJ1-2; maybe TRBD1 (6 bases). V lost 4 bases and J lost 3, with 18 bases in between. The CDR3 runs to 15 residues. Per the germline V gene, CDR1 is SQVTM and CDR2 is ANQGSEA. The CDR3 DNA sequence: TGCAGCGTTGGTAGTCCGGCAGGGGTGCACTATGGCTACACCTTC. Translated, it gives CSVGSPAGVHYGYTF.

There are many counts of this clonotype. The chain has TRBV4-1 and TRBJ1-5; D uncertain. CDR1 MGHRA and CDR2 YSYEKL come from the germline V gene. The CDR3 covers 13 residues. V dropped 3 bases and J dropped 9 bases, with 12 bases sitting between them. CDR3 nucleotide sequence: TGCGCCAGCAGCCATTCACCCGGGAGGCCCCAGCATTTT. Its translation: CASSHSPGRPQHF.

This clonotype was seen repeatedly, ten times or more. The J gene is TRBJ2-3, the V gene TRBV28; D may be TRBD1 (5 bases). This CDR3 is built from 11 residues. Germline values: CDR1 MDHEN, CDR2 SYDVKM. V was pared by 6 bases and J by 4 bases, with 5 bases between. The CDR3 region is CASRGADTQYF. DNA of the CDR3: TGTGCCAGCAGAGGGGCAGATACGCAGTATTTT.

This clonotype was recorded at least ten times. J is TRBJ2-1 and V is TRBV7-6, with a possible D match to TRBD1 (6 bases). Trimming left V 7 bases short and J 5 bases short, with 15 bases between. Germline-derived CDR1 and CDR2 are SGHVS and FNYEAQ. The CDR3 has 14 amino acids. DNA for the CDR3: TGTGCCAGCAAATCCGTGGGGGCCAACAATGAGCAGTTCTTC. Translating gives CASKSVGANNEQFF.

This clonotype was counted between two and nine times. The chain carries TRBV4-3 and TRBJ2-7; a possible D gene is TRBD1 (6 bases). Germline-derived CDR1 and CDR2 are LGHNA and YSLEER. This CDR3 is 14 amino acids long. The V end lost 0 bases, the J end lost 2 bases, and 8 bases lay between the germline ends. CDR3: CASSQEWGPYEQYF. The CDR3, as DNA: TGCGCCAGCAGCCAAGAGTGGGGGCCCTACGAGCAGTACTTC.

This clonotype was counted many times. The CDR3 sequence: CASSPVLPNRGGGTEAFF. In DNA form, the CDR3 reads TGTGCCAGCAGCCCGGTCCTTCCGAATCGTGGAGGGGGAACTGAAGCTTTCTTT. The chain employs TRBV7-8 and TRBJ1-1, with D tentatively TRBD1 (6 bases). V was shortened by 5 bases and J by 5 bases, with 27 bases between the two germline ends. The CDR3 consists of 18 residues. Germline values: CDR1 SGHVS, CDR2 FQNEAQ.

Many counts were recorded for this clonotype. The genes are TRBV2 and TRBJ1-5; the D is unclear. CDR3 length: 12 amino acids. The germline V gene encodes CDR1 SNHLY and CDR2 FYNNEI. The V end lost 7 bases, the J end lost 3 bases, and 7 bases lay between the germline ends. CDR3 protein: CASNGVNQPQHF. The CDR3 nucleotides read TGTGCCAGCAATGGGGTCAATCAGCCCCAGCATTTT.

The CDR3 loop is CSASSGLVGDYGYTF. DNA of the CDR3: TGCAGTGCTAGTAGTGGGCTAGTCGGGGACTATGGCTACACCTTC. This chain connects TRBV20-1 to TRBJ1-2; unclear D gene. In germline, CDR1 is DFQATT, CDR2 SNEGSKA (reference sequence). This CDR3 is 15 amino acids long. Trimming removed 3 bases from V and 3 bases from J, with 17 bases in between.

This clonotype has ten or more counts. Written as DNA, the CDR3 is TGTGCCAGCAAGTTAGGCACCGAGCAGTACTTC. It translates to CASKLGTEQYF. V is TRBV7-2 and J is TRBJ2-7; D is ambiguous. The germline V and J ends were trimmed by 7 bases and 6 bases, with 10 bases remaining between them. CDR3 size: 11 residues. The germline V gene encodes CDR1 SGHTA and CDR2 FQGNSA.

This clonotype was counted ten times or more. This chain uses TRBV12-3 or TRBV12-4 with TRBJ1-6; a weak D match, TRBD1 (5 bases). Trimming pared 3 bases from V and 0 bases from J, leaving 18 bases between. The CDR3 has 19 amino acids. CDR3 loop: CASSFVFRGFSSYNSPLHF. CDR3 sequence (DNA): TGTGCCAGCAGTTTCGTATTTAGGGGTTTCAGCTCCTATAATTCACCCCTCCACTTT.

In its sample, this clonotype was seen many times. J is TRBJ2-4 and V is TRBV10-3; 8 positions match TRBD1. Trimming removed 6 bases from V and 1 base from J; junction bases left unmatched: 2. This CDR3 comprises 14 residues. In germline, CDR1 is ENHRY, CDR2 SYGVKD. CDR3 DNA: TGTGCCATCAGCACAGGGGGTGCCAAAAACATTCAGTACTTC. Its protein product is CAISTGGAKNIQYF.

This clonotype showed up many times. V and J are TRBV7-2 and TRBJ1-4, with a possible D match to TRBD1 (6 bases). Trimming removed 3 bases from V and 11 bases from J, with 22 bases in between. The CDR3 sequence is 16 residues long. Germline values: CDR1 SGHTA, CDR2 FQGNSA. For the CDR3, the DNA is TGTGCCAGCAGCTTCCAGGGGACCTCCCGGGCGGGCAAACTGTTTTTT. It yields the protein CASSFQGTSRAGKLFF. Full variable domain (missing parts from reference TRBV7-2 and TRBJ1-4): GAGVSQSPSNKVTEKGKDVELRCDPISGHTALYWYRQSLGQGLEFLIYFQGNSAPDKSGLPSDRFSAERTGGSVSTLTIQRTQQEDSAVYLCASSFQGTSRAGKLFFGSGTQLSVL.

This clonotype was observed a handful of times. V gene TRBV28 combines with J gene TRBJ1-5; D remains ambiguous. V shed 3 bases and J shed 0 bases, with 9 bases lying between them. Germline-derived CDR1 and CDR2 are MDHEN and SYDVKM. The CDR3 loop spans 15 amino acids. The CDR3 loop reads CASSFIPRSNQPQHF. DNA of the CDR3: TGTGCCAGCAGTTTTATCCCCCGTAGCAATCAGCCCCAGCATTTT.

The chain is built from TRBV6-6 and TRBJ2-2; 10 nucleotides match TRBD2. V lost 6 bases, J lost 1 base, and 8 bases stayed unmatched. Germline V gives CDR1 MNHNY, CDR2 SVGAGI (reference sequence). There are 17 residues in the CDR3. In DNA form, the CDR3 reads TGTGCCAGCAGCCCATCTTTAGCGGGGGGGAACACCGGGGAGCTGTTTTTT. Protein product: CASSPSLAGGNTGELFF.

The V and J genes are TRBV2 and TRBJ2-5; D remains unclear. Germline CDR1 and CDR2: SNHLY and FYNNEI. This CDR3 contains 14 residues. V lost 3 bases, J lost 2 bases, and 10 bases lay in between. CDR3 coding DNA: TGTGCCAGCAGTGAGCTTACTTCGCAAGAGACCCAGTACTTC. As protein: CASSELTSQETQYF.

At least ten counts were recorded for this clonotype. This sequence joins TRBV7-2 and TRBJ2-7; tentative D call: TRBD2 (5 bases). V was shortened by 4 bases and J by 4 bases, with 11 bases between the two germline ends. The CDR3 totals 13 residues. In germline, CDR1 is SGHTA, CDR2 FQGNSA. CDR3 region: CASSYPGIYEQYF. CDR3 coding DNA: TGTGCCAGCAGCTATCCCGGGATTTACGAGCAGTACTTC.

The V and J genes are TRBV20-1 and TRBJ1-6; TRBD1 matches 8 bases. This CDR3 is built from 16 residues. Germline CDR1 reads DFQATT; CDR2 reads SNEGSKA (reference sequence). V was pared by 1 base and J by 5 bases, with 7 bases of the junction left unmatched. The CDR3: CSARGGQGANNSPLHF. In DNA form, the CDR3 reads TGCAGTGCTAGAGGAGGTCAGGGGGCGAATAATTCACCCCTCCACTTT.